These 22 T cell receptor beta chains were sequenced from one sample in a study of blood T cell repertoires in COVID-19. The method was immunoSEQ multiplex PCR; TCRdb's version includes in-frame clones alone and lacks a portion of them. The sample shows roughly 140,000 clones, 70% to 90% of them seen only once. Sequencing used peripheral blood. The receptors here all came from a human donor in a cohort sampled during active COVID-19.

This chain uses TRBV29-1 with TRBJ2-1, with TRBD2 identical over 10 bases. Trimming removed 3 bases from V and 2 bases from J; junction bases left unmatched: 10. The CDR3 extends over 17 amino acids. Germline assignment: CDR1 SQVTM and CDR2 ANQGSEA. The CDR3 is CSVDPSGGPPPYNEQFF. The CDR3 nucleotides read TGCAGCGTTGATCCTAGCGGGGGCCCTCCTCCCTACAATGAGCAGTTCTTC.

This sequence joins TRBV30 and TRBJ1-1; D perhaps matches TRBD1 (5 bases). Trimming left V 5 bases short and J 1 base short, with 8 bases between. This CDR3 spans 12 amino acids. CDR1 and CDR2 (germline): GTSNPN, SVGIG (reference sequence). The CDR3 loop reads CAWGRANTEAFF. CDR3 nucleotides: TGTGCCTGGGGCAGGGCGAACACTGAAGCTTTCTTT.

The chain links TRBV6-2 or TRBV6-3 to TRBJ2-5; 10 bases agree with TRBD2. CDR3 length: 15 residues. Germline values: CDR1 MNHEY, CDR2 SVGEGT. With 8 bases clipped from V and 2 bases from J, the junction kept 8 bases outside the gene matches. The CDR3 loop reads CASRFSGGFQETQYF. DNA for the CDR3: TGTGCCAGCCGTTTTAGCGGGGGGTTTCAAGAGACCCAGTACTTC.

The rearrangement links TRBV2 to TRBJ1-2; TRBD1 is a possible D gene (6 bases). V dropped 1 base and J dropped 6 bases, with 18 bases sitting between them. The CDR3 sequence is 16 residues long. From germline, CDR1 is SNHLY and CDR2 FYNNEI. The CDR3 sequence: CASSEGTVLRGNGYTF. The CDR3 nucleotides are TGTGCCAGCAGTGAAGGGACAGTGCTCCGGGGTAATGGCTACACCTTC.

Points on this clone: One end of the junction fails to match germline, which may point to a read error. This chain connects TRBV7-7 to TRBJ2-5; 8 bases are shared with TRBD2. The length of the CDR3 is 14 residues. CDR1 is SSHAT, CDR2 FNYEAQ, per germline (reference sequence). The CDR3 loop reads CASSVGSGGETQYF. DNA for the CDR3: TGTGCTAGCAGCGTAGGGAGCGGGGGAGAGACCCAGTACTTC.

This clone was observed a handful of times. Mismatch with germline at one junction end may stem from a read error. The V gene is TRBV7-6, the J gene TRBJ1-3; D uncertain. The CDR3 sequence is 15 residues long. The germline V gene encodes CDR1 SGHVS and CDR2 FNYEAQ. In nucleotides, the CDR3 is TGTGCCAGCACCTTAGGTGAGAGCTCTGGAAACACCATATATTTT. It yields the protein CASTLGESSGNTIYF.

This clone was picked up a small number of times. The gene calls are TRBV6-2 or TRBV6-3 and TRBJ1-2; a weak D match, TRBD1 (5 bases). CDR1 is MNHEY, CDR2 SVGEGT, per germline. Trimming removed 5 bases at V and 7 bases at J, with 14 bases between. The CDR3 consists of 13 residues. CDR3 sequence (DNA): TGTGCCAGCAGTCCCAGGGCTTACTCTGGCTACACCTTC. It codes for CASSPRAYSGYTF.

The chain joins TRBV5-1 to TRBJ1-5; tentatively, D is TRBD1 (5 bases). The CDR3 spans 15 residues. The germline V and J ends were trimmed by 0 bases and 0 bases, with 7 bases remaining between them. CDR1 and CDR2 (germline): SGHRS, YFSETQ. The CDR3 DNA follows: TGCGCCAGCAGCTTGGGACAGAGTAGCAATCAGCCCCAGCATTTT. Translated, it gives CASSLGQSSNQPQHF.

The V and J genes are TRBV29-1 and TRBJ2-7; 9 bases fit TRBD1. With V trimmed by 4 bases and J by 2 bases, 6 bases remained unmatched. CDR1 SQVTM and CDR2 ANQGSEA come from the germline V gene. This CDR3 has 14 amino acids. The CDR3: CSVGAGTGTYEQYF. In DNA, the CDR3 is TGCAGCGTTGGGGCCGGGACAGGGACCTACGAGCAGTACTTC.

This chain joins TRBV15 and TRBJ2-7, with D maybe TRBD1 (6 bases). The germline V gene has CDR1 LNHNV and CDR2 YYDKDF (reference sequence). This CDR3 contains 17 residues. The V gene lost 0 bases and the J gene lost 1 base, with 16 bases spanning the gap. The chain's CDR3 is CATSRDRGTPLSYEQYF. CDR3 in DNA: TGTGCCACCAGCAGAGATAGGGGGACACCCTTGTCCTACGAGCAGTACTTC. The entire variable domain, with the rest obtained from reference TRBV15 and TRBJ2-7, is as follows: DAMVIQNPRYQVTQFGKPVTLSCSQTLNHNVMYWYQQKSSQAPKLLFHYYDKDFNNEADTPDNFQSRRPNTSFCFLDIRSPGLGDTAMYLCATSRDRGTPLSYEQYFGPGTRLTVT.

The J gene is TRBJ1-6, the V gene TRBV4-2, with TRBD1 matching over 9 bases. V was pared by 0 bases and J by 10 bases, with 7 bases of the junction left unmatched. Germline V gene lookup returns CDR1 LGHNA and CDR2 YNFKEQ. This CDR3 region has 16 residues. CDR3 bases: TGTGCCAGCAGCCAAGATCCCGGGACAGGGCTCTCACCCCTCCACTTT. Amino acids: CASSQDPGTGLSPLHF.

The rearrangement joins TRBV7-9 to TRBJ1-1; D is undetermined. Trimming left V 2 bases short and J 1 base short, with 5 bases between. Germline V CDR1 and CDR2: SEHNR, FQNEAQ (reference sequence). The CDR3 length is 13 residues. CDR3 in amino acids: CASSLSGNTEAFF. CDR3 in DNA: TGTGCCAGCAGCTTATCGGGGAACACTGAAGCTTTCTTT. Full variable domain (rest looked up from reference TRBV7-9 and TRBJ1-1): DTGVSQNPRHKITKRGQNVTFRCDPISEHNRLYWYRQTLGQGPEFLTYFQNEAQLEKSRLLSDRFSAERPKGSFSTLEIQRTEQGDSAMYLCASSLSGNTEAFFGQGTRLTVV.

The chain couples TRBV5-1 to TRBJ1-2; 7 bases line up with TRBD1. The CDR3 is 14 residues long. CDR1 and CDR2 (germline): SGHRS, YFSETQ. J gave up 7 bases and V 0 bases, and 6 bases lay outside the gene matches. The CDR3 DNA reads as TGCGCCAGCAGCTTGGCACAGGGGAAGAGTGGCTACACCTTC. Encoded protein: CASSLAQGKSGYTF.

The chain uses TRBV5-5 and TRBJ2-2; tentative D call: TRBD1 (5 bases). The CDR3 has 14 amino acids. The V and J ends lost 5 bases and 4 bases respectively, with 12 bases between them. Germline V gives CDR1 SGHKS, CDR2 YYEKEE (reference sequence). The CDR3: CASRAGSGTGELFF. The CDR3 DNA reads TGTGCCAGCAGAGCAGGGTCGGGCACCGGGGAGCTGTTTTTT. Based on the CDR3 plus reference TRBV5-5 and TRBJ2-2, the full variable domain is DAGVTQSPTHLIKTRGQQVTLRCSPISGHKSVSWYQQVLGQGPQFIFQYYEKEERGRGNFPDRFSARQFPNYSSELNVNALLLGDSALYLCASRAGSGTGELFFGEGSRLTVL.

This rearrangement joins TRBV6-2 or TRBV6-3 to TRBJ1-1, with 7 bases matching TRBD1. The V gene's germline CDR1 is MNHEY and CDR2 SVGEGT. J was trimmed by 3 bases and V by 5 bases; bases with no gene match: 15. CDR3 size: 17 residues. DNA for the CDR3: TGTGCCAGCAGTAGATGGACAGGCCCGAGGGTGGACACTGAAGCTTTCTTT. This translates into CASSRWTGPRVDTEAFF.

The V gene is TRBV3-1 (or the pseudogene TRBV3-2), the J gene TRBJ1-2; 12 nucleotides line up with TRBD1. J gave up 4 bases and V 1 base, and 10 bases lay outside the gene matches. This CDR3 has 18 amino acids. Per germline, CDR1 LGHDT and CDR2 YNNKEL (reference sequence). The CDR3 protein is CASSQGAGTGGLSYGYTF. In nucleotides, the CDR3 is TGTGCCAGCAGCCAAGGTGCCGGGACAGGGGGCTTGAGCTATGGCTACACCTTC.

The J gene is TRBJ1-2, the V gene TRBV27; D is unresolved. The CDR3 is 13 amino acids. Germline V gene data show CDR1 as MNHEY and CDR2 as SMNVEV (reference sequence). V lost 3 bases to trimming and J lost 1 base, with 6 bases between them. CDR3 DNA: TGTGCCAGCAGTTTCGGGGTTAACTATGGCTACACCTTC. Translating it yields CASSFGVNYGYTF.

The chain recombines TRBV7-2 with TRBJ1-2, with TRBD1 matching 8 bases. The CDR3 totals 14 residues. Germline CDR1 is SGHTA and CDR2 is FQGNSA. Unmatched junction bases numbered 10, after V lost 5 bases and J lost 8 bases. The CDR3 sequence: CASSPTGELGGYTF. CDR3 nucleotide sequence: TGTGCCAGCAGCCCGACAGGGGAATTAGGAGGCTACACCTTC.

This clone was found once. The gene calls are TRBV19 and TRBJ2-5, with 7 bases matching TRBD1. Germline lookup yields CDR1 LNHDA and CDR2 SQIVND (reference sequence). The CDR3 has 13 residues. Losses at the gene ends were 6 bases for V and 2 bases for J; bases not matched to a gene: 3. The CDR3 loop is CASRPTGQETQYF. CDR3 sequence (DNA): TGTGCCAGTAGGCCGACAGGGCAAGAGACCCAGTACTTC. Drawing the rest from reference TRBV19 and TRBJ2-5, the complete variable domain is DGGITQSPKYLFRKEGQNVTLSCEQNLNHDAMYWYRQDPGQGLRLIYYSQIVNDFQKGDIAEGYSVSREKKESFPLTVTSAQKNPTAFYLCASRPTGQETQYFGPGTRLLVL.

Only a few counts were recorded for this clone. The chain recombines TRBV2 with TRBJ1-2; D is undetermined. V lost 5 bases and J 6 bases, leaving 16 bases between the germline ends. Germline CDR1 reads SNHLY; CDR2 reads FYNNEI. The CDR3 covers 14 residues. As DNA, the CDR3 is TGTGCCAGCAGTCCTCAGAAGTTTGCGGATGGCTACACCTTC. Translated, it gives CASSPQKFADGYTF. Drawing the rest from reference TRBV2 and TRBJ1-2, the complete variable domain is EPEVTQTPSHQVTQMGQEVILRCVPISNHLYFYWYRQILGQKVEFLVSFYNNEISEKSEIFDDQFSVERPDGSNFTLKIRSTKLEDSAMYFCASSPQKFADGYTFGSGTRLTVV.

The CDR3 sequence: CASSEDSMNTEAFF. The CDR3 DNA follows: TGTGCCAGCAGCGAGGACAGCATGAACACTGAAGCTTTCTTT. This chain links TRBV9 with TRBJ1-1; TRBD1 is a possible D gene (6 bases). CDR3 size: 14 residues. Per the germline V gene, CDR1 is SGDLS and CDR2 is YYNGEE. V was cut by 3 bases and J by 0 bases, with 9 bases left in between.

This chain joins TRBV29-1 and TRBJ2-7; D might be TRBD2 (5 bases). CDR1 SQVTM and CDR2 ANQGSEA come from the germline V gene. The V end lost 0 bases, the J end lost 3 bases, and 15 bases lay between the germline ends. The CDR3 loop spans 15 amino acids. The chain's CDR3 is CSVEDRVPGNYEQYF. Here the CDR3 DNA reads TGCAGCGTTGAAGATCGAGTTCCGGGAAACTACGAGCAGTACTTC.